Below, 17 T cell receptor beta chains from the same sample are listed, as sequenced in a study of a mutant IDH1 vaccine in newly diagnosed glioma. These receptors' targets are unknown. The time point here: week 47, end of study. Vaccine doses each comprised 300 ug of mutant IDH1 20-mer peptide, with topical imiquimod. Produced via immunoSEQ multiplex PCR; TCRdb's table is partial and in-frame only. Here the sample spans around 50,000 clones, around 85% being singletons. Sequences were derived from PBMCs, sampled from a glioma patient whose treatment included an IDH1 peptide vaccine. Receptor source: a woman aged 25-40 years with glioma. Some clones in this sample may be carry-over from other donors' samples.

The chain is built from TRBV11-3 and TRBJ2-7, with 8 positions matching TRBD2. The V gene end was trimmed by 5 bases and the J gene end by 4 bases; junction bases not matched to a gene: 4. Germline loops: CDR1 SGHNT, CDR2 YENEEA. The CDR3 contains 13 residues. The CDR3 DNA reads as TGTGCCAGCAGCCACACGGGAGGGTACGAGCAGTACTTC. Translation: CASSHTGGYEQYF.

The chain is built from TRBV6-4 and TRBJ1-3; D perhaps matches TRBD1 (6 bases). CDR1 and CDR2 (germline): MRHNA, SNTAGT. Between the trimmed V and J ends, which lost 4 bases and 0 bases, there was a span of 25 bases. There are 20 residues in the CDR3. CDR3: CASSGPGRGTKIYSGNTIYF. DNA for the CDR3: TGTGCCAGCAGTGGGCCGGGTAGGGGGACTAAAATTTACTCTGGAAACACCATATATTTT.

The V gene is TRBV5-8, the J gene TRBJ1-2, with a tentative D call TRBD1 (6 bases). CDR3 length: 16 residues. Trimming took off 3 bases at V and 8 bases at J, with 23 bases between the two ends. Looked up from germline, CDR1 is SGHTS and CDR2 is YDEGEE. CDR3 sequence (DNA): TGTGCCAGCAGCTCCAACCCGGACAGCCTTCCTCAGGGCTACACCTTC. Protein: CASSSNPDSLPQGYTF.

This chain links TRBV6-6 with TRBJ1-1; D is undetermined. The CDR3 spans 12 residues. V lost 10 bases to trimming and J lost 1 base, with 10 bases between them. CDR1 MNHNY and CDR2 SVGAGI come from the germline V gene (reference sequence). CDR3 protein: CATTPGNTEAFF. For the CDR3, the DNA is TGTGCCACCACCCCAGGGAACACTGAAGCTTTCTTT.

This chain uses TRBV27 with TRBJ1-2; D is possibly TRBD1 (5 bases). The CDR3 runs to 12 residues. Trimming shortened V by 8 bases and J by 5 bases, and 12 bases separated the two germline ends. Per germline, CDR1 MNHEY and CDR2 SMNVEV (reference sequence). DNA for the CDR3: TGTGCCAGCCGCCAAAAGGGGTATGGCTACACCTTC. It yields the protein CASRQKGYGYTF.

The chain carries TRBV29-1 and TRBJ1-4, with D possibly being TRBD1 (6 bases). V was trimmed by 5 bases and J by 3 bases, leaving 10 bases between them. CDR1 SQVTM and CDR2 ANQGSEA come from the germline V gene. This CDR3 region has 13 residues. This CDR3 is CSVSGVANEKLFF. CDR3 DNA: TGCAGCGTTTCAGGGGTGGCTAATGAAAAACTGTTTTTT. The complete variable domain, with remaining parts taken from reference TRBV29-1 and TRBJ1-4, reads SAVISQKPSRDICQRGTSLTIQCQVDSQVTMMFWYRQQPGQSLTLIATANQGSEATYESGFVIDKFPISRPNLTFSTLTVSNMSPEDSSIYLCSVSGVANEKLFFGSGTQLSVL.

The chain combines TRBV6-5 with TRBJ2-1; 7 positions agree with TRBD2. The CDR3 spans 14 residues. Unmatched junction bases numbered 8, after V lost 2 bases and J lost 10 bases. Germline-derived CDR1 and CDR2 are MNHEY and SVGAGI. CDR3 sequence: CASSYTPTSAEQFF. The CDR3 nucleotides are TGTGCCAGCAGTTACACCCCAACTAGCGCCGAGCAGTTCTTC.

This chain uses TRBV6-1 with TRBJ1-1; D unresolved. Germline CDR1 reads MNHNS; CDR2 reads SASEGT. The CDR3 consists of 12 residues. Trimming took 8 bases from V and 8 from J, leaving 15 bases between them. The CDR3 protein is CASGEGQQEAFF. CDR3 DNA sequence: TGTGCCAGCGGGGAAGGTCAGCAGGAAGCTTTCTTT.

The chain joins TRBV19 to TRBJ1-5; D perhaps matches TRBD1 (6 bases). CDR1 is LNHDA and CDR2 is SQIVND in the germline V gene (reference sequence). The CDR3 consists of 15 residues. Trimming cost V 1 base and J 1 base, with 8 bases left between them. DNA of the CDR3: TGTGCCAGTAGTATAGGGAGGGGGAGCAATCAGCCCCAGCATTTT. Its protein is CASSIGRGSNQPQHF. Variable domain in full (rest from reference TRBV19 and TRBJ1-5): DGGITQSPKYLFRKEGQNVTLSCEQNLNHDAMYWYRQDPGQGLRLIYYSQIVNDFQKGDIAEGYSVSREKKESFPLTVTSAQKNPTAFYLCASSIGRGSNQPQHFGDGTRLSIL.

This rearrangement joins TRBV6-6 to TRBJ2-7, with TRBD1 as a possible D gene (7 bases). The germline CDR1 and CDR2 sequences are MNHNY and SVGAGI (reference sequence). The CDR3 has 14 residues. Trimming cost V 8 bases and J 3 bases, with 17 bases left between them. CDR3 nucleotides: TGTGCCAGCGAACCAGACAGGGAGGTCTACGAGCAGTACTTC. Amino acid sequence: CASEPDREVYEQYF.

The chain recombines TRBV27 with TRBJ2-7, with D maybe TRBD2 (6 bases). There are 14 residues in the CDR3. With 8 bases removed from V and 4 bases from J, the gap between germline ends came to 18 bases. CDR1 and CDR2 from the germline V gene are MNHEY and SMNVEV (reference sequence). The CDR3 sequence is CASRLGTGAYEQYF. DNA for the CDR3: TGTGCCAGCCGCCTTGGGACGGGAGCTTACGAGCAGTACTTC.

The chain has TRBV9 and TRBJ2-3, with D unresolved. Germline assignment: CDR1 SGDLS and CDR2 YYNGEE. Trimming removed 1 base from V and 2 bases from J, with 5 bases in between. The CDR3 is made up of 13 amino acids. CDR3 sequence (DNA): TGTGCCAGCAGCGTACCAAACACAGATACGCAGTATTTT. Translation gives CASSVPNTDTQYF.

The chain couples TRBV19 to TRBJ1-5; D gene ambiguous. The CDR3 runs to 15 residues. The germline CDR1 and CDR2 sequences are LNHDA and SQIVND (reference sequence). Trimming took 4 bases from V and 3 from J, leaving 13 bases between them. The CDR3 sequence is CASSRYLYSNQPQHF. CDR3 sequence (DNA): TGTGCCAGTAGTAGGTACTTATATTCCAATCAGCCCCAGCATTTT. The full variable domain, with the rest looked up from reference TRBV19 and TRBJ1-5, is DGGITQSPKYLFRKEGQNVTLSCEQNLNHDAMYWYRQDPGQGLRLIYYSQIVNDFQKGDIAEGYSVSREKKESFPLTVTSAQKNPTAFYLCASSRYLYSNQPQHFGDGTRLSIL.

This clone came up once. This chain connects TRBV5-1 to TRBJ2-7; 8 bases agree with TRBD2. After removal of 0 bases from V and 2 bases from J, the junction contained 10 bases not matched to a gene. This CDR3 has 17 residues. The germline CDR1 and CDR2 sequences are SGHRS and YFSETQ. The CDR3 nucleotides read TGCGCCAGCAGCTTGGAACCGGGACGGGAGGGAACCTACGAGCAGTACTTC. Translated: CASSLEPGREGTYEQYF.

The chain links TRBV14 to TRBJ1-2; a possible D gene is TRBD1 (6 bases). The CDR3 totals 15 residues. Germline V CDR1 and CDR2: SGHDN, FVKESK. V was shortened by 1 base and J by 8 bases, with 17 bases between the two germline ends. CDR3: CASSQVPGGSGGYTF. Here the CDR3 DNA reads TGTGCCAGCAGCCAAGTCCCCGGGGGCTCCGGCGGCTACACCTTC.

The chain has TRBV4-1 and TRBJ1-2; a possible D gene is TRBD1 (6 bases). Germline lookup yields CDR1 MGHRA and CDR2 YSYEKL. V was clipped by 4 bases and J by 4 bases, with 19 bases between them. The CDR3 runs to 16 residues. This CDR3 reads CASSLAGGDLGYGYTF. The CDR3 DNA reads TGCGCCAGCAGCCTCGCCGGGGGCGACCTTGGCTATGGCTACACCTTC.

CDR3 bases: TGTGCCAGCAGCTCCGGACTAGCCCAAGAGACCCAGTACTTC. Its translation: CASSSGLAQETQYF. The chain has TRBV5-4 and TRBJ2-5; TRBD2 agrees at 8 bases. The J segment lost 1 base and the V segment lost 3 bases, leaving 2 bases of the junction unmatched. CDR1 and CDR2 (germline): SGHNT, YYREEE (reference sequence). The CDR3 consists of 14 residues.